These T cell receptor beta chains were read from a single sample in a study of cytomegalovirus exposure and HLA in healthy donors. Only in-frame clones appear in the TCRdb table, and some are missing; sequencing was by immunoSEQ multiplex PCR. The sample lists 110,000 to 150,000 clones, 76% occurring once. Sequences were obtained from PBMCs. All receptors derive from a woman aged 40 to 50 in good health and CMV-seronegative. Both conserved end residues are part of each CDR3. D genes are given only for firm matches. A clone size is listed for some rows: how often the clone was seen (once, few, many), or a class if it is expanded.

TRBJ1-6 | TRBV2 | NA | TRBD1 | TGTGCCAGCAGGCCGACAGGGAATTCACCCCTCCACTTT | CASRPTGNSPLHF
TRBJ1-3 | TRBV10-2 | few | NA | TGCGCCAGCAGTGAGCGAGGAACCTCTGGAAACACCATATATTTT | CASSERGTSGNTIYF
TRBJ1-1 | TRBV7-9 | NA | TRBD1 | TGTGCCAGCAGCATGGGACAGTTCACTGAAGCTTTCTTT | CASSMGQFTEAFF
TRBJ2-1 | TRBV19 | NA | NA | TGTGCCAGTAGCCGGATCAGGGATGAGCAGTTCTTC | CASSRIRDEQFF
TRBJ1-5 | TRBV19 | NA | NA | TGTGCCGCAACGGGGCAGGGAGGTCAGCCCCAGCATTTT | CAATGQGGQPQHF
TRBJ2-1 | TRBV4-1 | NA | NA | TGCGCCAGCAGCCAAGATGCAGGGGTTTATGAGCAGTTCTTC | CASSQDAGVYEQFF
TRBJ1-2 | TRBV6-5 | NA | NA | TGTGCCAGCAGTTCCCTCGGAGACGGCTACACCTTC | CASSSLGDGYTF
TRBJ2-2 | TRBV6-1 | few | NA | TGTGCCAGCAGTGAACTACTACCCGGCGGGGAGCTGTTTTTT | CASSELLPGGELFF
TRBJ2-7 | TRBV6-5 | few | TRBD1 | TGTGCCAGCAGTAAGGGACAGCTTACCTACGAGCAGTACTTC | CASSKGQLTYEQYF
TRBJ2-5 | TRBV7-9 | NA | TRBD1 | TGTGCCAGCAGCTTTACAGGGGGCGAGACCCAGTACTTC | CASSFTGGETQYF
TRBJ1-4 | TRBV13 | once | NA | TGTGCCAGCAGCCCTAAGACAGGTTTAGGGGCTAATGAAAAACTGTTTTTT | CASSPKTGLGANEKLFF
TRBJ2-1 | TRBV28 | NA | TRBD1 | TGTGCCAGCCAGACCACGGGACAGGGGCAAGGTGAGCAGTTCTTC | CASQTTGQGQGEQFF
TRBJ1-6 | TRBV6-5 | NA | NA | TGTGCCAGCAGCCTGGACAGTCGTTATTATTCACCCCTCCACTTT | CASSLDSRYYSPLHF
TRBJ2-7 | TRBV4-2 | NA | NA | TGTGCCAGCAGCCAAGGACTGGTAACCTACGAGCAGTACTTC | CASSQGLVTYEQYF
TRBJ1-2 | TRBV6-5 | NA | NA | TGTGCCAGCAGTTACGGCAGGGGATCCTATGGCTACACCTTC | CASSYGRGSYGYTF
TRBJ1-2 | TRBV30 | NA | TRBD1 | TGTGCCTGGGACAGGGAGCTTGATGGCTACACCTTC | CAWDRELDGYTF
TRBJ2-7 | TRBV4-1 | NA | TRBD1 | TGCGCCAGCAGCCACGGGACAGGGGGCCCGAACGAGCAGTACTTC | CASSHGTGGPNEQYF
TRBJ2-7 | TRBV5-1 | NA | TRBD1 | TGCGCCAGCAGCTTGGCATCCACAGGGACAGGCTTATACGAGCAGTACTTC | CASSLASTGTGLYEQYF
TRBJ2-1 | TRBV7-6 | NA | NA | TGTGCCAGCAGCCAGAGCGGAGCACCCTACAATGAGCAGTTCTTC | CASSQSGAPYNEQFF
TRBJ1-1 | TRBV28 | NA | NA | TGTGCCAGCAGTTTTTCCCTAGACAGATTGAACACTGAAGCTTTCTTT | CASSFSLDRLNTEAFF
TRBJ2-7 | TRBV6-1 | NA | NA | TGTGCCAGCAGGTTCCCGGGAGAGGGCGAGCAGTACTTC | CASRFPGEGEQYF
TRBJ1-1 | TRBV5-1 | once | NA | TGCGCCAGCAGCTTGGCTGCGGCCCCGGGTAACACTGAAGCTTTCTTT | CASSLAAAPGNTEAFF
TRBJ1-2 | TRBV13 | NA | NA | TGTGCCAGCAGCTACAGCTTCTATGGCTACACCTTC | CASSYSFYGYTF
TRBJ2-7 | TRBV5-1 | NA | TRBD1 | TGCGCCAGCAGCAGAGGACAGGGGGCTGGGTACGAGCAGTACTTC | CASSRGQGAGYEQYF